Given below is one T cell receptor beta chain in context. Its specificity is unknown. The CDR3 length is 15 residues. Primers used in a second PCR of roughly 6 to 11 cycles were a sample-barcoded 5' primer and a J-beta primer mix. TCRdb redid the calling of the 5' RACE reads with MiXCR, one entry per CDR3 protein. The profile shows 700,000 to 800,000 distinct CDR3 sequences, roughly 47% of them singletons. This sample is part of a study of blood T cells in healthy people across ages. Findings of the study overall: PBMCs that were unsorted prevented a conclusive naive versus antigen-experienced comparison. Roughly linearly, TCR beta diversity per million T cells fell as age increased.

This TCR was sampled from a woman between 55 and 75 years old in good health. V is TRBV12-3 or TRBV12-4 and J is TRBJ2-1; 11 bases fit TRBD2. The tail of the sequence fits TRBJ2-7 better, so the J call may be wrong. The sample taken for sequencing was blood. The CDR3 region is CASRLSGGAYNEQYF. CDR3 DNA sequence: TGTGCCAGCAGACTTAGCGGGGGGGCCTACAATGAGCAGTACTTC.